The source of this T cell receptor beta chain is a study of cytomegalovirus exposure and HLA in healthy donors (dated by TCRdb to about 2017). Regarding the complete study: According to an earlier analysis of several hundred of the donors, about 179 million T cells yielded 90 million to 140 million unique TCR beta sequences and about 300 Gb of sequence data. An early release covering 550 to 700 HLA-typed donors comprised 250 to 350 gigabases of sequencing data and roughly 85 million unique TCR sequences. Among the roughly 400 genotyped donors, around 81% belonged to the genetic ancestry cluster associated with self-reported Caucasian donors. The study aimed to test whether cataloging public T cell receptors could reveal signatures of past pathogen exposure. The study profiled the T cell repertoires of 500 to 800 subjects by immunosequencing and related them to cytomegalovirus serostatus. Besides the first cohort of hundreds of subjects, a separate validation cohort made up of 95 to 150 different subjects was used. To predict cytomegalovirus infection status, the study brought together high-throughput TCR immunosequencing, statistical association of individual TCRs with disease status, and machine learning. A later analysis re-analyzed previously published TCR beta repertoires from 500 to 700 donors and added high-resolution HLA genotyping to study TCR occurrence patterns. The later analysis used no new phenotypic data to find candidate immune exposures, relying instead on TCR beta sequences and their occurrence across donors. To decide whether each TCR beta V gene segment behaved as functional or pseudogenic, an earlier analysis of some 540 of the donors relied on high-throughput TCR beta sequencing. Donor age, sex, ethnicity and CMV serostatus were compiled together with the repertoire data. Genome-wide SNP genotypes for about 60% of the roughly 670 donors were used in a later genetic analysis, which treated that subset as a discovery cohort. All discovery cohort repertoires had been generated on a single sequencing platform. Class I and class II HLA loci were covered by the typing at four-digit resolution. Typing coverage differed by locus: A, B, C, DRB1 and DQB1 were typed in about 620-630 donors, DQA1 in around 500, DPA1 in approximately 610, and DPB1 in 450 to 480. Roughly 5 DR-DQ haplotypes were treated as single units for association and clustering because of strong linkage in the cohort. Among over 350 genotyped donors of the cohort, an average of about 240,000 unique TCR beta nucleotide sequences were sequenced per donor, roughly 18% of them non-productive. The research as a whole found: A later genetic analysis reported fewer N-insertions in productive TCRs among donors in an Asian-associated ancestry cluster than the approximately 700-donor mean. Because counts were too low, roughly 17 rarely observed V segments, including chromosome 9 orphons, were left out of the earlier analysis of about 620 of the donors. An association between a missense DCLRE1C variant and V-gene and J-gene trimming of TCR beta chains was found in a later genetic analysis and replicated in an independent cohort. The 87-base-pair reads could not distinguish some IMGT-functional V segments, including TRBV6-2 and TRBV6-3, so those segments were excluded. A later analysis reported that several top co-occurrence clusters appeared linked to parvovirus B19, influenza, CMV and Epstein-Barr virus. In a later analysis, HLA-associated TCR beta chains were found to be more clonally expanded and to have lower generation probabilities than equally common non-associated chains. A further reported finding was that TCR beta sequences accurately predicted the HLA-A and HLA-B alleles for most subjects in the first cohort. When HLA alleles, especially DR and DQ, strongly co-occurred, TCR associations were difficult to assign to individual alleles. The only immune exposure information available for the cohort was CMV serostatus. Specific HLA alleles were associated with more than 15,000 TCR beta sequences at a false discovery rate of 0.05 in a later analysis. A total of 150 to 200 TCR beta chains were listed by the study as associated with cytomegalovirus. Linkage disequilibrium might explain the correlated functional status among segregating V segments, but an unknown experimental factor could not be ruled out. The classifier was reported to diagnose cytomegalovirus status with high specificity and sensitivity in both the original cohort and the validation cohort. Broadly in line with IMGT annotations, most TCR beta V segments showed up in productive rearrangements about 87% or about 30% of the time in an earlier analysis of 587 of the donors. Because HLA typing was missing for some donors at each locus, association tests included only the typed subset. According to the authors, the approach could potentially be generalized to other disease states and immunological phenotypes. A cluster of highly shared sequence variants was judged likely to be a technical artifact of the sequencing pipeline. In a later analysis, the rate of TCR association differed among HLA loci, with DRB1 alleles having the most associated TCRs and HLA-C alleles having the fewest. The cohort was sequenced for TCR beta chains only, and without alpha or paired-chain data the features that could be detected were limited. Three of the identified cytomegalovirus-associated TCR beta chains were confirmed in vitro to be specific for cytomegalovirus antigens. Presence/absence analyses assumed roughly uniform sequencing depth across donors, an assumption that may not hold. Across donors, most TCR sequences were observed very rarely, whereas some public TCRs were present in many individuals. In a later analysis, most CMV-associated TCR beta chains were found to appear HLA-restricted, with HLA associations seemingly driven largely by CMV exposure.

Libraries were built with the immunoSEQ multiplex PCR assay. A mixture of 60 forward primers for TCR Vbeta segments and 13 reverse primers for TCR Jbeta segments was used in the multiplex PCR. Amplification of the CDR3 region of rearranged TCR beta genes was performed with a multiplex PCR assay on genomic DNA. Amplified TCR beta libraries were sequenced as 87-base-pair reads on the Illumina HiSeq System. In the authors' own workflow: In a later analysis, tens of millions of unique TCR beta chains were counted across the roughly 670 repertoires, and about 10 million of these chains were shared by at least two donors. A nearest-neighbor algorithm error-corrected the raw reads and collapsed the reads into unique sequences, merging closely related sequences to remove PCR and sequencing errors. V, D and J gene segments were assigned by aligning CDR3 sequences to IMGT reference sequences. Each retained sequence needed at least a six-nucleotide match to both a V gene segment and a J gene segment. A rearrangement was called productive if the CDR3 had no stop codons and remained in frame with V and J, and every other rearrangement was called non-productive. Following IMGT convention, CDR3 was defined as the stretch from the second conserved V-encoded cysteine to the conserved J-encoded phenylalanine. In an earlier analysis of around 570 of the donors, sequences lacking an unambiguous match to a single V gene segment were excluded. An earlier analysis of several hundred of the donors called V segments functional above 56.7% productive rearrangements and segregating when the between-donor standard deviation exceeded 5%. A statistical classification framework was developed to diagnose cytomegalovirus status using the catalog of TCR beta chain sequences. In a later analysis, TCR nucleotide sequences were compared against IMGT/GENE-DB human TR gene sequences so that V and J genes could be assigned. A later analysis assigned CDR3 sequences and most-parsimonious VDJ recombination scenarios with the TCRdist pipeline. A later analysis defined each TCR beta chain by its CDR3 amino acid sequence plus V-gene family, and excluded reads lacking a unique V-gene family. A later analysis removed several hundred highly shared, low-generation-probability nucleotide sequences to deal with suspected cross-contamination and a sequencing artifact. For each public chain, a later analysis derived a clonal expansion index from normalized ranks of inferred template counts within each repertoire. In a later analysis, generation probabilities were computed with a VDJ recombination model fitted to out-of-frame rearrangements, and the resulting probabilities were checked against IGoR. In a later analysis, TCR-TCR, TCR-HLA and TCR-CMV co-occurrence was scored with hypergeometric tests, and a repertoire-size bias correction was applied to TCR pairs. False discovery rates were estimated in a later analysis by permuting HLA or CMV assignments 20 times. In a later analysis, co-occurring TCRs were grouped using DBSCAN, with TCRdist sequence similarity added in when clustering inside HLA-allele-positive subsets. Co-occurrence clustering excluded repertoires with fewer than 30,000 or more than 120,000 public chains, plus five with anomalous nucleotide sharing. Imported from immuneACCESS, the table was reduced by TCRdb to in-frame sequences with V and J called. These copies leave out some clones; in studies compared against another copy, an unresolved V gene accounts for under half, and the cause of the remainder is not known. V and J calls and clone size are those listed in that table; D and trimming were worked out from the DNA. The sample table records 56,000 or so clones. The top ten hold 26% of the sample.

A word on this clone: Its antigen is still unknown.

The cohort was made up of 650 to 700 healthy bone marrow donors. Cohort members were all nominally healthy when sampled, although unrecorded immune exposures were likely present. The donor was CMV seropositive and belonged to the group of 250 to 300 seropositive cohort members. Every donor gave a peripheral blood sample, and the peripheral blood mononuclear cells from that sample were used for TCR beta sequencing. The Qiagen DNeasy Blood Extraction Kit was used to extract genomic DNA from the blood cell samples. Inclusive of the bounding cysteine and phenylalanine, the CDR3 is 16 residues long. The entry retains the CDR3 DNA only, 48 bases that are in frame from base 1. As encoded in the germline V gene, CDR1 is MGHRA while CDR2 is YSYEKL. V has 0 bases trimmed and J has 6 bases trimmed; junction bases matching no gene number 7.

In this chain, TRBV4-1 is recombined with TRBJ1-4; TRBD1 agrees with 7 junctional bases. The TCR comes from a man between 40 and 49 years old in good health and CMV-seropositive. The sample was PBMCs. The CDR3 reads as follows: CASSQDWQGGDEKLFF. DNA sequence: TGCGCCAGCAGCCAAGATTGGCAGGGGGGCGATGAAAAACTGTTTTTT.